The clone carrying this TCR beta chain was observed a single time. Using immunoSEQ multiplex PCR, the repertoire was profiled, and TCRdb retains in-frame clones only, with some absent. The table records 120,000 or so clones, about 88% of them present only once. Trimming took off 8 bases at V and 8 bases at J, with 16 bases between the two ends. The CDR3 spans 13 residues. These data belong to a study of blood T cell repertoires in COVID-19. The V and J genes are TRBV12-3 or TRBV12-4 and TRBJ2-1; D is ambiguous. This TCR derives from a woman in her forties or fifties with acute or convalescent COVID-19. Sample: peripheral blood. The CDR3 reads CASRLGGGDEQFF. CDR3 DNA sequence: TGTGCCAGCCGACTCGGCGGCGGCGATGAGCAGTTCTTC.